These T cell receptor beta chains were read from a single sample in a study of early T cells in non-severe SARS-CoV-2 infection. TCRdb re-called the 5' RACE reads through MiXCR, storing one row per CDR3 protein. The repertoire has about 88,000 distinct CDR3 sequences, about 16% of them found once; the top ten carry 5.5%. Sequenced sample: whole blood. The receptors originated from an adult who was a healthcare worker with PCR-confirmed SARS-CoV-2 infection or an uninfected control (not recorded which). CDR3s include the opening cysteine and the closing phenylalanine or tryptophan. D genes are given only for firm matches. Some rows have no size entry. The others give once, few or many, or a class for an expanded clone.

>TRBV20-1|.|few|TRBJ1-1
TGCAGTGCTAGACGACAGAACACTGAAGCTTTCTTT
CSARRQNTEAFF
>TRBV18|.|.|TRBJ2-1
TGTGCCAGCTCTCTAACAGGGAACCAGCAGTTCTTC
CASSLTGNQQFF
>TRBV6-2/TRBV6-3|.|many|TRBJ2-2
TGTGCCAGCAGTCCAAATCTCCCGGGCCGGGAGCTGTTTTTT
CASSPNLPGRELFF
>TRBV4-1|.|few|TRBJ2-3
TGCGCCAGCGCCGGTGGAGGGTCCCTCACAGATACGCAGTATTTT
CASAGGGSLTDTQYF
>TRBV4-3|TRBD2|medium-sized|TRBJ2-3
TGCGCCAGCAGCCTCCAGCTAGCGGGCAACACAGATACGCAGTATTTT
CASSLQLAGNTDTQYF
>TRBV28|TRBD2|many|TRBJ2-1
TGTGCCAGCAGTTGGCGGGAGGGCCGCAATGAGCAGTTCTTC
CASSWREGRNEQFF
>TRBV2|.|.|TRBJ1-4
TGTGCCAGCACTATACAGGGAAGAAAACTGTTTTTT
CASTIQGRKLFF
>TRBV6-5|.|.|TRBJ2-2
TGTGCCAGCAGTTTGGCACCGAACACCGGGGAGCTGTTTTTT
CASSLAPNTGELFF
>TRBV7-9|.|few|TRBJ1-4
TGTGCCAGCAGCCCAGAGTTGGGTGAAAATCTGTTTTTT
CASSPELGENLFF
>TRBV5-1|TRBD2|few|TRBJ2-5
TGCGCCAGCAGCTTGGAGCCCCTAGCGGGAGTAGAGACCCAGTACTTC
CASSLEPLAGVETQYF
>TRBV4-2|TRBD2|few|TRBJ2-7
TGTGCCAGCAGCCAAGTTACGGGAGGGCCCCGGGAGCAGTACTTC
CASSQVTGGPREQYF
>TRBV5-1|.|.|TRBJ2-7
TGCGCCAGCAGCCGAAATGGCCCCTACGAGCAGTACTTC
CASSRNGPYEQYF
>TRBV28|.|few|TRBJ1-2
TGTGCCAGCAGTTTTGGGGGTTATGGCTACACCTTC
CASSFGGYGYTF
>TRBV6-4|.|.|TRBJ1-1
TGTGCCAGCAGGGCTTGGGCTTTCTTT
CASRAWAFF